The clone carrying this TCR beta chain came up once. Germline V lookup: CDR1 SNHLY, CDR2 FYNNEI. The V end lost 1 base, the J end lost 2 bases, and 13 bases lay between the germline ends. The CDR3 is 16 residues long. No patient escaped relapse after autologous stem cell transplantation, and brentuximab vedotin exposure varied. It was by magnetic negative selection that CD8+ T cells were isolated from thawed PBMCs. The data are from a study of PD-1 blockade in classical Hodgkin lymphoma. In the study overall: Each patient was given nivolumab 3 mg/kg through a vein every 2 weeks.

Clones were sequenced by immunoSEQ multiplex PCR, and TCRdb holds only the in-frame ones, with some missing. The sample holds 25,000 to 30,000 clones, around 88% seen once. The source material was CD8+ T cells from blood, sampled at baseline. This TCR derives from a human donor with classical Hodgkin lymphoma. The J gene is TRBJ2-3, the V gene TRBV2; TRBD2 is a possible D gene (5 bases). This chain's CDR3 is CASSEELGPHTDTQYF. The CDR3 coding sequence is TGTGCCAGCAGTGAAGAACTAGGTCCCCACACAGATACGCAGTATTTT.